The sequence of this T cell receptor beta chain was determined in a study of regulatory T cells in long-lasting Graves disease. Notes on the study in general: Whereas about a thousand public clonotypes were shared by new patients, persistent patients shared more, at 2,500 to 3,000.

HTBI primers from iRepertoire and Arm-PCR of CDR3 regions yielded the TCR beta libraries. One entry per CDR3 protein results from TCRdb running MiXCR on the multiplex PCR reads. In the table there are about 660,000 distinct CDR3 sequences, about 32% of which are singletons. A word on this clonotype: Antigen unknown.

CDR1 and CDR2 from the germline V gene are DFQATT and SNEGSKA (reference sequence). The V end lost 4 bases, the J end lost 0 bases, and 9 bases lay between the germline ends. The CDR3 length is 14 residues. The time point was: persistent/refractory GD, antithyroid drugs over 5 years with positive TRAb. The TCR library used RNA extracted from PBMCs. This specimen consisted of peripheral blood mononuclear cells (PBMCs), obtained when the disease was refractory, from a patient treated with antithyroid drugs. This sequence was found in a female donor with Graves disease. The chain uses TRBV20-1 and TRBJ2-2, with no clear D. CDR3 sequence (DNA): TGCAGTGCTACCGGGCACGCGAACACCGGGGAGCTGTTTTTT. This codes for CSATGHANTGELFF.